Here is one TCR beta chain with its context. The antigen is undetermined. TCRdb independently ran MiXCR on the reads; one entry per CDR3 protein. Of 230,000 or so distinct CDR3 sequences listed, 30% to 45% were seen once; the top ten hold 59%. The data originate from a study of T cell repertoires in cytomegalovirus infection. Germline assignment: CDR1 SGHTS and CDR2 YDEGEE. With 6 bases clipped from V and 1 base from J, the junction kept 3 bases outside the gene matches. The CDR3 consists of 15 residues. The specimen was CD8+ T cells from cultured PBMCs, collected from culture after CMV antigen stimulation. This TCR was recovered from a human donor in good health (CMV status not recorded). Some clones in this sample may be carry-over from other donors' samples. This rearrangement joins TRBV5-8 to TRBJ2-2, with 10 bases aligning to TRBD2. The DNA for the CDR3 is TGTGCCAGCACCTGGACTAGCGGGAACACCGGGGAGCTGTTTTTT. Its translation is CASTWTSGNTGELFF.